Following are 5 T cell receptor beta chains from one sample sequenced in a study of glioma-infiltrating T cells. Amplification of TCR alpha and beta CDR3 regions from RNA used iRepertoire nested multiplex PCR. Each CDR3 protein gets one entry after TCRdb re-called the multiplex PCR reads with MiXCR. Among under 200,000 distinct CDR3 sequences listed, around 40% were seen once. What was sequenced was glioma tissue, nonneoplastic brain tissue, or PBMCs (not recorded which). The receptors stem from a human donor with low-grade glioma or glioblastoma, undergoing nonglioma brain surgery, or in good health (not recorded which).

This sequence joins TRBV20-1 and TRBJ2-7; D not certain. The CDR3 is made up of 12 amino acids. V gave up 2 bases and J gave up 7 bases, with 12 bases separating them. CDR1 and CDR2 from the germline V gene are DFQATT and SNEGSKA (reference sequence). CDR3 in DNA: TGCAGTGCTAGACTGTCGGGTGATGAGCAGTACTTC. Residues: CSARLSGDEQYF.

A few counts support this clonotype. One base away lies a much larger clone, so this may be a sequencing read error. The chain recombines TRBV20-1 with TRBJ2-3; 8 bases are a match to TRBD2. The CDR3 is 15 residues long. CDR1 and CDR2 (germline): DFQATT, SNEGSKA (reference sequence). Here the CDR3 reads CGAEETSGSTDTQYF. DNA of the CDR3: TGCGGTGCCGAAGAAACTAGCGGAAGCACAGATACGCAGTATTTT.

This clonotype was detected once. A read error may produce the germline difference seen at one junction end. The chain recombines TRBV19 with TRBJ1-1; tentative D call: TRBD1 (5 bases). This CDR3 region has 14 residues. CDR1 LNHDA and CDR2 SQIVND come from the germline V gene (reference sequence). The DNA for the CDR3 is TGTGCCGGTAGGCCGGGACCAGCCGGTTCTGAAGCTTTCTTT. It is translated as CAGRPGPAGSEAFF.

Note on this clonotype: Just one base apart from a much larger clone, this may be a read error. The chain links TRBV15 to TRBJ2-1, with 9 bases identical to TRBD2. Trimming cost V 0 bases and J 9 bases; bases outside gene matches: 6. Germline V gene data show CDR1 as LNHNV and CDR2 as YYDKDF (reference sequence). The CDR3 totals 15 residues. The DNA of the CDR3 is TGTGCCACCAGCAGAGAAGGTAGCGGGAGTTTTGAGCAGTTCTTC. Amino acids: CATSREGSGSFEQFF.

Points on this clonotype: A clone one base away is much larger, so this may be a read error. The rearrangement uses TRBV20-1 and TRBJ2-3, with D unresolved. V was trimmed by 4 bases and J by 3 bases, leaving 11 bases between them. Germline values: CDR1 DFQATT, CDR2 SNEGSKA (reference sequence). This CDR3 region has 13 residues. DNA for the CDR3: TGCAGTGCTACCCAATTTAGAACAGATACGCAGTATTTT. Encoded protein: CSATQFRTDTQYF.